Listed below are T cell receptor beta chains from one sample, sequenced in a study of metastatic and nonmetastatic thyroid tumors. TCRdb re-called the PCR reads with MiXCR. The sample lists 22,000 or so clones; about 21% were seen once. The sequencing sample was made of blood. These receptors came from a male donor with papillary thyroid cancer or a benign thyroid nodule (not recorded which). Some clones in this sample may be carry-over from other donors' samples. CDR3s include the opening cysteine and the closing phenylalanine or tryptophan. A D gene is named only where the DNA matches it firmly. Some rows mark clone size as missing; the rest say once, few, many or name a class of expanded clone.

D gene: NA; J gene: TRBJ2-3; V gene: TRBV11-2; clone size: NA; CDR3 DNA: TGTGCCAGCAGCTTAGTCGGGAGCAGCACAGATACGCAGTATTTT; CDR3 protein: CASSLVGSSTDTQYF
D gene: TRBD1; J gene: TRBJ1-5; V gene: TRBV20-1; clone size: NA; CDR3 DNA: TGCAGTGCTAGTGGACAGGGAGGCAATCAGCCCCAGCATTTT; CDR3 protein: CSASGQGGNQPQHF
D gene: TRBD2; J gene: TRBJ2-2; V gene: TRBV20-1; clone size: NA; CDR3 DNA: TGCAGTGCCCGTGCTCACATAGCGGGAGGATACACCGGGGAGCTGTTTTTT; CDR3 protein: CSARAHIAGGYTGELFF
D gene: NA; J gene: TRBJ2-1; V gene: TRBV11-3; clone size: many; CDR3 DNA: TGTGCCAGCAGCTTAGTTGGCGGGCTAACCTACAATGAGCAGTTCTTC; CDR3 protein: CASSLVGGLTYNEQFF
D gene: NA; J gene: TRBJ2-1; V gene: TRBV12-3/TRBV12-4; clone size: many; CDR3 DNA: TGTGCCAGCAGGGATTCCTTCTCGAGCTCCTACAATGAGCAGTTCTTC; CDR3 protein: CASRDSFSSSYNEQFF
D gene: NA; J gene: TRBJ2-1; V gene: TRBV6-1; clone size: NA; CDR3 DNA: TGTGCCAGCAGGGGTCAGAGCTCCTACAATGAGCAGTTCTTC; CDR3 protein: CASRGQSSYNEQFF
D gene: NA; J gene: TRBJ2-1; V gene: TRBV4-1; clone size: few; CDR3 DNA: TGCGCCAGCAGCCAAGTAAGTGGGACGGATAACGGGGAGCAGTTCTTC; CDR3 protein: CASSQVSGTDNGEQFF
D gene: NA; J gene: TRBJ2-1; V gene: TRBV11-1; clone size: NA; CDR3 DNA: TGTGCCAGCAGCTTAGTAGCCACCATTGAGCAGTTCTTC; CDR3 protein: CASSLVATIEQFF
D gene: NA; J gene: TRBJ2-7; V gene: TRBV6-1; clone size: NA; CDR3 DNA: TGTGCCAGCAGTCCCAACCCCTTGCGGGGCTACGAGCAGTACTTC; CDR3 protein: CASSPNPLRGYEQYF
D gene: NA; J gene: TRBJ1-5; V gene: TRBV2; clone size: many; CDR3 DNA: TGTGCCAGCAGCTCCCTTAACAGTAATCAGCCCCAGCATTTT; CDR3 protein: CASSSLNSNQPQHF
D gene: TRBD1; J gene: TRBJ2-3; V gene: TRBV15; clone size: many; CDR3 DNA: TGTGCCACCAGCAGATCCCGACAGGGGCCGCAGTATTTT; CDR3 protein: CATSRSRQGPQYF
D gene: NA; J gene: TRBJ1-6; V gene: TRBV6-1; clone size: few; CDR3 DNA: TGTGCCAGCAGTGAATCGTGGCCTCCCCTCCACTTT; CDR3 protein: CASSESWPPLHF
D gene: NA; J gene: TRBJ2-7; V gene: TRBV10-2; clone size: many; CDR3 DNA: TGCGCCAGCGGGGGTGGGTCCTACGAGCAGTACTTC; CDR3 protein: CASGGGSYEQYF
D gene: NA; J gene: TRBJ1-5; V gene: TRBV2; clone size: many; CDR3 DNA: TGTGCCAGCAGTGTAGCGGACAATCAGCCCCAGCATTTT; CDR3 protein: CASSVADNQPQHF
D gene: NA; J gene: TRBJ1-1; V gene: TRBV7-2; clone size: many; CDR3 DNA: TGTGCCAGCAGCTCAGTGGGGACTGTGAACACTGAAGCTTTCTTT; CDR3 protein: CASSSVGTVNTEAFF
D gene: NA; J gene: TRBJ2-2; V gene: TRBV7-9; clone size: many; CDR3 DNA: TGTGCCAGCAGCTTAGATCGTTGGGAGCTGTTTTTT; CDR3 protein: CASSLDRWELFF
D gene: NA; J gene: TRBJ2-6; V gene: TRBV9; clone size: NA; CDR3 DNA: TGTGCCAGCAGCTCTTCGACCGACCAGCTGGGGGCCAACGTCCTGACTTTC; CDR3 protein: CASSSSTDQLGANVLTF
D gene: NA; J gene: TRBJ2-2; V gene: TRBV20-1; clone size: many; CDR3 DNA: TGCAGTGCCAAGGGTTTAAAAAACACCGGGGAGCTGTTTTTT; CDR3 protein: CSAKGLKNTGELFF
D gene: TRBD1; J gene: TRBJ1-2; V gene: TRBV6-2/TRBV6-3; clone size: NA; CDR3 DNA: TGTGCCAGCAGAGGACAGGGGAATAAGTATGGCTACACCTTC; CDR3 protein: CASRGQGNKYGYTF
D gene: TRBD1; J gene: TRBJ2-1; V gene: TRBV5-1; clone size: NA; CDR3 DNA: TGCGCCAGCAGCTCCTCTCTGGGACAGGGTAACTCTAATGAGCAGTTCTTC; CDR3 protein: CASSSSLGQGNSNEQFF
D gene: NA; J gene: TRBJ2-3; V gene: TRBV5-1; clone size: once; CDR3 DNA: TGCGCCAGCAGCTTGGGGGGACTTGGGACAGATACGCAGTATTTT; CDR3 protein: CASSLGGLGTDTQYF
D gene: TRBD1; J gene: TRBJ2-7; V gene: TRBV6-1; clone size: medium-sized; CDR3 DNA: TGTGCCATCACATCGGGACAGGGGTTCGACGAGCAGTACTTC; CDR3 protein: CAITSGQGFDEQYF
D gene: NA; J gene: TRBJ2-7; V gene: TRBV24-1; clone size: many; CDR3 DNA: TGTGCCACCAGCCCTCACGGAACCACCTACGAGCAGTACTTC; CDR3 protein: CATSPHGTTYEQYF
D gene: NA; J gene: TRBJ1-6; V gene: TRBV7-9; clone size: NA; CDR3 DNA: TGTGCCAGCAGCGCCGGGACCCAGAATTCACCCCTCCACTTT; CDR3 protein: CASSAGTQNSPLHF
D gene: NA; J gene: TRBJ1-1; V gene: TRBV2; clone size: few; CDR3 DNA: TGTGCCAGCAGCCAAGTCCAAGCTGAAGCTTTCTTT; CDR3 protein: CASSQVQAEAFF
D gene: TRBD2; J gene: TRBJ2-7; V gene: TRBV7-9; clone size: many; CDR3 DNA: TGTGCCAGCAGCTCCCGACTAGCGGGTTACTACGAGCAGTACTTC; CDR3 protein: CASSSRLAGYYEQYF
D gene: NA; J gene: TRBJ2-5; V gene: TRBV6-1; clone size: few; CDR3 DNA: TGTGCCGTTCTGGGGATGGATGGTGAGACCCAGTACTTC; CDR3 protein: CAVLGMDGETQYF
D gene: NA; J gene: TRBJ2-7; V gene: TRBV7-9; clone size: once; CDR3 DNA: TGTGCCAGCAGCTTACAGGGTATCTACGAGCAGTACTTC; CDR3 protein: CASSLQGIYEQYF
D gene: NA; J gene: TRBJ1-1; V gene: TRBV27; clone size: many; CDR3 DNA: TGTGCCAGCAGTCAACAGGGACTACTCAAGAACACTGAAGCTTTCTTT; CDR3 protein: CASSQQGLLKNTEAFF
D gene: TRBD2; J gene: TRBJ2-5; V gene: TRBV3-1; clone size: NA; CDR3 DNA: TGTGCCAGCAGCCAAAACACGGGAGGTGAGACCCAGTACTTC; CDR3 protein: CASSQNTGGETQYF
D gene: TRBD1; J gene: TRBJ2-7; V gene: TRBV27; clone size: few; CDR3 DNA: TGTGCCAGCACTGAGACAGGGTCCTACGAGCAGTACTTC; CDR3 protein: CASTETGSYEQYF
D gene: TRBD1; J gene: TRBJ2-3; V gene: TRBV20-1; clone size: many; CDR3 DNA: TGCAGTGCGCAGGGGGTCCCAGATACGCAGTATTTT; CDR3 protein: CSAQGVPDTQYF
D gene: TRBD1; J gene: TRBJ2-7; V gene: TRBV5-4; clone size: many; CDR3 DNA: TGTGCCAGCAGCTTGGAGAGACAGGGTGGTTCCTACGAGCAGTACTTC; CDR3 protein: CASSLERQGGSYEQYF
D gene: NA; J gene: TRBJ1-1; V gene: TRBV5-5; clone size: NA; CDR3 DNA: TGTGCCAGCAGCTTGGATGTCAACACTGAAGCTTTCTTT; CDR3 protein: CASSLDVNTEAFF
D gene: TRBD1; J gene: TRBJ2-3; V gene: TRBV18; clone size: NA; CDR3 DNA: TGTGCCAGCTCACAAGGGACAGGGGAAGGAGATACGCAGTATTTT; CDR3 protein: CASSQGTGEGDTQYF
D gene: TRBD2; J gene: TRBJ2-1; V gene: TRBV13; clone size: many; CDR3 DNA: TGTGCCAGCAGCTTAGTTGTCGGGGGGTTTCGCTACAATGAGCAGTTCTTC; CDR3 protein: CASSLVVGGFRYNEQFF
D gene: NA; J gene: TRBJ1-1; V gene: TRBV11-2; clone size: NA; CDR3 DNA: TGTGCCAGCAGCTCCATTAACAGGGTCGGCGAAGCTTTCTTT; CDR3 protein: CASSSINRVGEAFF
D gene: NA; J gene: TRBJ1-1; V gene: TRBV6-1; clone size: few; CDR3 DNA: TGTGCCAGCGGGGGTAACATGAACACTGAAGCTTTCTTT; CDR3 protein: CASGGNMNTEAFF
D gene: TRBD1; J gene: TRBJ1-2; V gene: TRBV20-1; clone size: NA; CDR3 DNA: TGCAGTGCTATTGACAGGGATCTATATGGCTACACCTTC; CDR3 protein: CSAIDRDLYGYTF
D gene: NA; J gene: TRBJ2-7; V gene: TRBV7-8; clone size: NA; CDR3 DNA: TGTGCCAGCAGCTTTGGGGGGGGCTCCGGCGGTTACGAGCAGTACTTC; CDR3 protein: CASSFGGGSGGYEQYF
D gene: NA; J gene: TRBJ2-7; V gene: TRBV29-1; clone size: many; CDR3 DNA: TGCAGCGTTGAGGTGGCTCCGGGGACGGAGCAGTACTTC; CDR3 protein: CSVEVAPGTEQYF
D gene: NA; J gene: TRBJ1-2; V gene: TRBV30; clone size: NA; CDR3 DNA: TGTGCCTGGAGTGTCGCAGGGTTTAATGGCTACACCTTC; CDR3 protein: CAWSVAGFNGYTF
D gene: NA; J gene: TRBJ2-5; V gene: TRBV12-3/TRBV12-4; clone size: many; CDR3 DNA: TGTGCCAGCAGTTCCCCCTCAGCGGTATGGTCCGGATTGGAGACCCAGTACTTC; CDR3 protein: CASSSPSAVWSGLETQYF
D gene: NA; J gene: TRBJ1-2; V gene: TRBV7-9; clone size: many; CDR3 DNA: TGTGCCAGCAGCCCCGGGACCTACACCAACTATGGCTACACCTTC; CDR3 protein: CASSPGTYTNYGYTF
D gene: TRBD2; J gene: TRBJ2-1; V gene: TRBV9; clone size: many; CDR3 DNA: TGTGCCAGCAGCCCCGGGACTAGCGGAAACTACAATGAGCAGTTCTTC; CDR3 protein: CASSPGTSGNYNEQFF
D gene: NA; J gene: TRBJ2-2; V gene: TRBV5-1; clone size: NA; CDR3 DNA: TGCGCCAGCAGCTTGGTGCAGGGTAACACCGGGGAGCTGTTTTTT; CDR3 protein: CASSLVQGNTGELFF